This T cell receptor (beta chain) was recovered during a study of blood T cell repertoires in COVID-19. Clones were sequenced by immunoSEQ multiplex PCR, and TCRdb holds only the in-frame ones, with some missing. The sample has 440,000 or so clones, about 89% seen once; the top ten hold roughly 1.6%. V shed 6 bases and J 3 bases; nucleotides not matched to a gene: 9. The CDR3 is made up of 17 amino acids. The germline CDR1 and CDR2 sequences are MNHNY and SVGAGI (reference sequence). One Seattle source followed patients from active infection through their disease course. This TCR derives from a woman aged 35 to 49 with COVID-19, enrolled during active disease. The specimen sequenced was peripheral blood. The chain is built from TRBV6-6 and TRBJ2-3, with 13 bases matching TRBD2. The CDR3 region has the DNA TGTGCCAGCAGCCGAACTAGCGGGGGGGCCGTGACAGATACGCAGTATTTT. Residues: CASSRTSGGAVTDTQYF.